This T cell receptor beta chain emerged from a study of blood T cells in healthy people across ages. Then a second PCR, running roughly 6 to 11 cycles, was carried out with a sample-barcoded 5' primer and a J-beta primer mix. Each cDNA molecule, via a template-switch adaptor with 12 random nucleotides, was tagged. Each CDR3 protein is one row after TCRdb ran MiXCR on the 5' RACE reads. The data hold 1.8 million or so distinct CDR3 sequences, with about two fifths observed a single time. Findings of the study overall: Compared with aged donors, long-lived donors showed fewer expanded clones, suggesting selection. While age rose, TCR beta diversity per million T cells dropped in a roughly linear way.

CDR1 and CDR2 from the germline V gene are SGHVS and FQNEAQ. This CDR3 spans 16 amino acids. J was trimmed by 4 bases and V by 2 bases; bases with no gene match: 3. This clonotype has just a few counts. What it recognizes is unknown. Sequencing used blood. The receptor was isolated from a human donor in good health. This chain uses TRBV7-8 with TRBJ2-6; the match to TRBD1 covers 9 bases. The DNA of the CDR3 is TGTGCCAGCAGCTTATACAGGGGGCTAGGGGCCAACGTCCTGACTTTC. Its translation: CASSLYRGLGANVLTF.